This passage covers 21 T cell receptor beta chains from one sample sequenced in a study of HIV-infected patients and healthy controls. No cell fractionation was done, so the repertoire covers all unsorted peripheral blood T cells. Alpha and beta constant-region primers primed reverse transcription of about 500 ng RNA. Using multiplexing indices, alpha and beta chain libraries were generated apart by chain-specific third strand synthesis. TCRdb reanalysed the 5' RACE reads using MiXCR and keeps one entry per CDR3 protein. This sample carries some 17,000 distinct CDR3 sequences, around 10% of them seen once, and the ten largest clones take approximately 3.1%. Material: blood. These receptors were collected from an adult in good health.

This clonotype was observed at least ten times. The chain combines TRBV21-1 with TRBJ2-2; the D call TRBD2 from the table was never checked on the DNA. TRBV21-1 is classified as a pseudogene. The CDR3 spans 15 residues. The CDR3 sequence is CASSKEGVAAGELFF. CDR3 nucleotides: TGTGCCAGCAGCAAAGAGGGAGTAGCAGCCGGGGAGCTGTTTTTT.

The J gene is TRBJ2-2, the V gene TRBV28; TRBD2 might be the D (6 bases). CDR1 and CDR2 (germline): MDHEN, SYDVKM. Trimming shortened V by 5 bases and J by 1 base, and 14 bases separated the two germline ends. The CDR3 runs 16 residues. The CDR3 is CASSPSGRENTGELFF. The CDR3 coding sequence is TGTGCCAGCAGTCCCTCCGGGCGGGAGAACACCGGGGAGCTGTTTTTT.

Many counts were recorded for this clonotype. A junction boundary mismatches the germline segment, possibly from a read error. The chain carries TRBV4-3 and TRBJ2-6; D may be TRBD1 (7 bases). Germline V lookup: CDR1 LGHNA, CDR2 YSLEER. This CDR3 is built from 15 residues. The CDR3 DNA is TGCGCCAGCAGCCAAGAGCCCAGGGGGGTCAACGTCCTGACTTTC. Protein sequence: CASSQEPRGVNVLTF.

The CDR3 bases are TGTGCCAGCAGCTTAACTAGCGGGAGGCCCTACGAGCAGTACTTC. It specifies CASSLTSGRPYEQYF. J is TRBJ2-7 and V is TRBV11-2, with 12 bases lining up with TRBD2. The CDR3 is 15 residues long. CDR1 is SGHAT and CDR2 is FQNNGV in the germline V gene. With 2 bases clipped from V and 2 bases from J, the junction kept 1 base outside the gene matches.

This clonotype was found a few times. As DNA, the CDR3 is TGTGCCAGCAGCCCGGGACTAGCGGGAGGGGGTGGGATAGAGCAGTACTTC. This gives the protein CASSPGLAGGGGIEQYF. The rearrangement links TRBV7-2 to TRBJ2-7; 16 positions match TRBD2. The CDR3 totals 17 residues. Germline V gene lookup returns CDR1 SGHTA and CDR2 FQGNSA. V dropped 5 bases and J dropped 7; count of bases not matched to a gene: 11.

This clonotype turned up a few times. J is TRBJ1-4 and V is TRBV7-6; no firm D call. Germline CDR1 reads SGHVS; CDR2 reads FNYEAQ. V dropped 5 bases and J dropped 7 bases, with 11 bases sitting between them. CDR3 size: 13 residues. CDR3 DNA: TGTGCCAGCAGCCCCCAAGGTGGTGAAAAACTGTTTTTT. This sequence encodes CASSPQGGEKLFF.

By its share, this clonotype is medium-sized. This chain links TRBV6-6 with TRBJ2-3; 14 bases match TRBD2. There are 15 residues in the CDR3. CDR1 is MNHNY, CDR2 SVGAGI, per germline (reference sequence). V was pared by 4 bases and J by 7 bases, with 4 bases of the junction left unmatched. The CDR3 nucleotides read TGTGCCAGCAGTTCGGGACTAGCGGGAGTGAATACGCAGTATTTT. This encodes CASSSGLAGVNTQYF.

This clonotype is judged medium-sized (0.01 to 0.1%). This CDR3 is CASSHPSASGRDEQFF. The CDR3 DNA reads TGTGCCAGCAGCCACCCGAGTGCTAGCGGGAGGGATGAGCAGTTCTTC. This chain connects TRBV7-2 to TRBJ2-1; 12 nucleotides align to TRBD2. CDR3 length: 16 amino acids. The V segment lost 5 bases and the J segment 8 bases; nucleotides outside the gene matches: 10. Germline CDR1 is SGHTA and CDR2 is FQGNSA.

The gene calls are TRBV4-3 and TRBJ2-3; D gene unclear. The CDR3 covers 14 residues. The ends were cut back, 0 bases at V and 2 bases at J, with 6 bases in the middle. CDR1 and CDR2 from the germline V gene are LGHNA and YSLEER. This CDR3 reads CASSQDWSTDTQYF. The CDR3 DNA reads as TGCGCCAGCAGCCAAGATTGGTCCACAGATACGCAGTATTTT.

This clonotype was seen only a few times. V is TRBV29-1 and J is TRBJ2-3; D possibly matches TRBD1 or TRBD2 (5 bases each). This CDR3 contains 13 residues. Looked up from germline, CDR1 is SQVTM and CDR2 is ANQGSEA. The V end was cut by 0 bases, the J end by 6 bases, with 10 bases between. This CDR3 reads CSVEEAWGDTQYF. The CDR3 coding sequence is TGCAGCGTTGAAGAGGCCTGGGGGGATACGCAGTATTTT.

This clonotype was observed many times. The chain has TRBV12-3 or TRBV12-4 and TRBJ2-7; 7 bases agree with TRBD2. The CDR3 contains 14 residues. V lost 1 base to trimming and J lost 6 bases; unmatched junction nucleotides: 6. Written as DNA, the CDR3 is TGTGCCAGCAGTTTAGGTGGGGAGCGGGGCGAGCAGTACTTC. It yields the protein CASSLGGERGEQYF.

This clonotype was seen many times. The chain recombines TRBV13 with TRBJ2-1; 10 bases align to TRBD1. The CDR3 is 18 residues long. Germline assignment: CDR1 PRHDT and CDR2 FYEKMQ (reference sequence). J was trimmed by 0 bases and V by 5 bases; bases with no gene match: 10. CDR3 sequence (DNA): TGTGCCAGCAGCAACCGACAGGGGGCAGAGAGCTCCTACAATGAGCAGTTCTTC. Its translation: CASSNRQGAESSYNEQFF. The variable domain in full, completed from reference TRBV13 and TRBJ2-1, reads AAGVIQSPRHLIKEKRETATLKCYPIPRHDTVYWYQQGPGQDPQFLISFYEKMQSDKGSIPDRFSAQQFSDYHSELNMSSLELGDSALYFCASSNRQGAESSYNEQFFGPGTRLTVL.

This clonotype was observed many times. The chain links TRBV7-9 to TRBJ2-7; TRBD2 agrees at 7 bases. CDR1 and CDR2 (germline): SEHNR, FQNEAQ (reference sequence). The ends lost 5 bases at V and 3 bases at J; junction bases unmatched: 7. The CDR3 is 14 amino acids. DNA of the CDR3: TGTGCCAGCAGCCCTCGGGAGGCACTCTACGAGCAGTACTTC. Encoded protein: CASSPREALYEQYF.

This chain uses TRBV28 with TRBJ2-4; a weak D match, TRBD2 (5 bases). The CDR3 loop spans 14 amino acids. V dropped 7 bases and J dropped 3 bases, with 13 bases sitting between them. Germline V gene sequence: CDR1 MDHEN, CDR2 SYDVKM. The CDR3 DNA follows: TGTGCCAGCATGGAGGTGGGCGGCAAAAACATTCAGTACTTC. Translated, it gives CASMEVGGKNIQYF.

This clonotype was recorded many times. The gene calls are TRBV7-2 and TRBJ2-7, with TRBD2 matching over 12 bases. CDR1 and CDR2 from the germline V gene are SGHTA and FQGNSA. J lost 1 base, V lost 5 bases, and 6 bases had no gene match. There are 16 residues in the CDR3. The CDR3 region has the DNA TGTGCCAGCAGCCCCCCGGGGACTAGCGGGTCCTACGAGCAGTACTTC. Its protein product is CASSPPGTSGSYEQYF.

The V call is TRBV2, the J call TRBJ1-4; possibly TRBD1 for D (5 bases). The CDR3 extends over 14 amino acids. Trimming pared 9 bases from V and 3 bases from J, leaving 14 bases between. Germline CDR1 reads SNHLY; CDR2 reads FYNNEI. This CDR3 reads CASATQAANEKLFF. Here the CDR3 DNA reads TGTGCCAGTGCTACACAGGCGGCTAATGAAAAACTGTTTTTT.

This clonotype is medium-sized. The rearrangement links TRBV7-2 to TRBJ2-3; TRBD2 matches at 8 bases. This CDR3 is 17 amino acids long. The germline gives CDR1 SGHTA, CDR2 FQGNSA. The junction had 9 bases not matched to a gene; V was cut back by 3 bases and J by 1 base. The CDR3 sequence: CASSFNQAGARTDTQYF. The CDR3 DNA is TGTGCCAGCAGCTTTAATCAAGCGGGAGCCCGCACAGATACGCAGTATTTT.

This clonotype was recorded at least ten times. DNA of the CDR3: TGTGCCAGCTCTGGGAGCGGTTGGGGAGAGACCCAGTACTTC. Translated, it gives CASSGSGWGETQYF. V gene TRBV7-2 combines with J gene TRBJ2-5, with D possibly matching TRBD2 (5 bases). Deletions cut 8 bases from V and 4 bases from J, with 17 bases between. Germline-derived CDR1 and CDR2 are SGHTA and FQGNSA. This CDR3 contains 14 residues.

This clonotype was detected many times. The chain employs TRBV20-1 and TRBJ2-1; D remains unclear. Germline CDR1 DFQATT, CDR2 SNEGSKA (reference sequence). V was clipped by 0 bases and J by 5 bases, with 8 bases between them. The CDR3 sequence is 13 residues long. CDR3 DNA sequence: TGCAGTGCTAGAGAACGCACAGACAATGAGCAGTTCTTC. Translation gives CSARERTDNEQFF.

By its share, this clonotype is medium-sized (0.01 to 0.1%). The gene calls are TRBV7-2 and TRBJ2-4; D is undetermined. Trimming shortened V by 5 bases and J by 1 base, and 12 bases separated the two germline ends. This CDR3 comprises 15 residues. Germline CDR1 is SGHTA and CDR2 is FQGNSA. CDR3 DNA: TGTGCCAGCAGCCCTACCCCAAGCGCCAAAAACATTCAGTACTTC. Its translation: CASSPTPSAKNIQYF.

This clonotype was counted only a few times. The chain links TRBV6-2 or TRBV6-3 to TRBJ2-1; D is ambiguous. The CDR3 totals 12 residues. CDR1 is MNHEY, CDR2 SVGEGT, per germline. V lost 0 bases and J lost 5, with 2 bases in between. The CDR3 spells CASSYSDNEQFF. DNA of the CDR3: TGTGCCAGCAGTTACTCGGACAATGAGCAGTTCTTC.